This TCR beta chain was captured by sequencing in a study of post-analysis software for immune sequencing data (dated by TCRdb to 2013 to 2016). Looking at the study overall: Disease courses on record covered relapsing-remitting, secondary progressive and progressive-relapsing multiple sclerosis, though some patients had no subtype annotation. The multiple sclerosis patient repertoires were compared with about a dozen previously published healthy control repertoires from donors aged 6 to 25 years. A subset of samples was prepared in parallel using single-end sample barcoding, then pooled and co-amplified after Illumina adapter ligation. Overall study results and their limits: Significantly higher frequencies in patients than in controls were found for roughly 5 TRBV segments, including TRBV5-6, TRBV5-1 and TRBV20-1. Significantly lower normalized Chao1 diversity was found in multiple sclerosis patients than in controls, suggesting substantial peripheral T-cell clonal expansion. The multiple sclerosis patient group was slightly younger than the control group. Strong co-clustering of samples prepared in the same batch was shown by direct clustering with F measure, prompting a batch-effect correction.

Taken from the germline V gene (reference sequence), the CDR1 and CDR2 loops are DFQATT and SNEGSKA. The CDR3 has 12 amino acids, counting the end cysteine and phenylalanine. The retained sequence is limited to the CDR3, 36 bases, with the frame set at the first base. V loses 4 bases, J loses 9 bases, and the germline ends lie 15 bases apart. This clonotype showed up just a few times. Its target antigen remains unknown. No base quality values were provided; no much bigger clone lies one nucleotide off. To demonstrate the VDJtools post-analysis software, the study profiled TCR beta repertoires from the peripheral blood of about 13 young patients with multiple sclerosis. The multiple sclerosis patients were children and adolescents between about 6 and 16 years of age. The library was prepared using PCR. Reads for this sample came from an Illumina HiSeq 2500. To reduce PCR and sequencing biases, unique molecular identifiers were incorporated into the TCR beta cDNA libraries. About 0.5 million cDNA molecules were obtained for every 1 to 10 million input T cells, so each molecule roughly corresponded to one T cell. The patient libraries were prepared and sequenced using the same protocol as the earlier healthy control dataset. Within a given batch, samples were prepared together, multiplexed and sequenced on the same HiSeq lane. Per the source publication's procedure: Raw barcoded reads were processed with MIGEC, and single-read molecular identifier groups were discarded before consensus assembly and CDR3 extraction. VDJtools was used for post-analysis of the clonotype tables, with diversity normalized by down-sampling every dataset to the smallest sample size. To correct batch-related cross-sample contamination, repertoire overlap clustering matched CDR3 amino acid sequences but not nucleotide sequences. TCRdb reran the public reads through fastp at Q25 and MiXCR, keeping productive beta chains. Identical CDR3 proteins give one entry, which carries the most common genes and DNA. TCRdb, rather than the study authors, made the V and J calls. This sample has 600,000 to 750,000 distinct CDR3 sequences in its table, and around 64% of those were observed once. The leading ten clones occupy about 11% of the sample.

The sequenced sample was blood. The chain uses TRBV20-1 and TRBJ1-1; TRBD1 is possibly the D segment (5 matching bases). The source of this sequence is a girl aged 2-10 years with multiple sclerosis. The base sequence is TGCAGTGCTACCCGCAGGGAGGGACAAGCTTTCTTT. It translates to CSATRREGQAFF.